The rows below give T cell receptor beta chains drawn from one sample of a study of beta chain features in type 1 diabetes. Repertoires were generated with immunoSEQ multiplex PCR, while TCRdb's copy carries only in-frame clones and drops some. The sample consists of a few hundred thousand clones, about 12% of them appearing once. Sequenced: naive CD4+ T cells from blood. The receptors shown here come from a woman younger than 35 with type 1 diabetes. CDR3s include the opening cysteine and the closing phenylalanine or tryptophan. The D gene is left open where the match is weak. Some rows mark clone size as missing; the rest say once, few, many or name a class of expanded clone.

clone size	V gene	J gene	D gene	CDR3 protein	CDR3 DNA
-	TRBV12-5	TRBJ2-1	TRBD2	CASGRTSAHNEQFF	TGTGCTAGTGGTCGGACTAGCGCACACAATGAGCAGTTCTTC
-	TRBV7-9	TRBJ1-1	-	CASRGGWNTEAFF	TGTGCCAGCCGCGGGGGCTGGAACACTGAAGCTTTCTTT
-	TRBV6-5	TRBJ1-2	TRBD1	CASRGLTGGYGYTF	TGTGCCAGCAGGGGCCTCACAGGGGGCTATGGCTACACCTTC
-	TRBV29-1	TRBJ2-7	-	CSAETSRALKYF	TGCAGCGCCGAGACTAGTAGGGCTCTGAAGTACTTC
-	TRBV7-8	TRBJ1-5	-	CASSLAAFPRGRGGDQPQHF	TGTGCCAGCAGCTTAGCCGCTTTCCCCAGGGGCAGGGGTGGCGATCAGCCCCAGCATTTT
few	TRBV30	TRBJ1-2	-	CAWGRSVTGTGSTYGYTF	TGTGCCTGGGGGAGGAGCGTTACCGGGACGGGATCGACCTATGGCTACACCTTC
-	TRBV5-1	TRBJ1-4	-	CASSRTEIGEKLFF	TGCGCCAGCAGCCGAACAGAGATCGGTGAAAAACTGTTTTTT
-	TRBV7-9	TRBJ2-3	TRBD2	CASAGGGGTDTQYF	TGTGCCAGCGCTGGGGGGGGAGGCACAGATACGCAGTATTTT
-	TRBV5-1	TRBJ2-1	TRBD2	CASSFQAGERNEQFF	TGCGCCAGCAGCTTCCAAGCGGGAGAGAGGAATGAGCAGTTCTTC
-	TRBV6-5	TRBJ1-2	TRBD1	CASSQDRGYGYTF	TGTGCCAGCAGCCAAGACAGGGGCTATGGCTACACCTTC
-	TRBV6-6	TRBJ1-4	TRBD1	CASREPSGTGNEKLFF	TGTGCCAGCAGGGAGCCCTCAGGGACAGGGAACGAAAAACTGTTTTTT
-	TRBV7-6	TRBJ2-4	-	CASSPTGAGRGIQYF	TGTGCCAGCAGCCCTACCGGAGCGGGCCGTGGCATTCAGTACTTC
few	TRBV5-1	TRBJ1-1	TRBD1	CASSQGNTGGAGNTEAFF	TGCGCCAGCAGCCAGGGAAATACAGGGGGCGCGGGGAACACTGAAGCTTTCTTT
-	TRBV11-2	TRBJ2-5	-	CASSQSQVETQYF	TGTGCCAGCAGCCAATCACAAGTAGAGACCCAGTACTTC
-	TRBV25-1	TRBJ1-5	TRBD1	CASQGQGSQPQHF	TGTGCCAGCCAGGGACAGGGGAGCCAGCCCCAGCATTTT
-	TRBV6-5	TRBJ2-2	-	CASRRQTTGELFF	TGTGCCAGCAGGCGACAGACCACCGGGGAGCTGTTTTTT
-	TRBV18	TRBJ1-2	TRBD1	CASSPGQEGPGYTF	TGTGCCAGCTCACCCGGACAGGAAGGACCTGGCTACACCTTC
few	TRBV28	TRBJ2-7	TRBD1	CASSQGDRGFYEQYF	TGTGCCAGCAGCCAAGGGGACAGGGGCTTTTACGAGCAGTACTTC
few	TRBV20-1	TRBJ2-7	-	CSVGRGGEQYF	TGCAGTGTGGGCAGGGGTGGCGAGCAGTACTTC
few	TRBV5-4	TRBJ1-1	-	CASSLVRGTEAFF	TGTGCCAGCAGCTTGGTAAGGGGAACTGAAGCTTTCTTT
few	TRBV28	TRBJ2-5	-	CATLRTGETQYF	TGTGCCACTCTTCGGACGGGGGAGACCCAGTACTTC
few	TRBV28	TRBJ1-1	-	CASRQLSTEAFF	TGTGCCAGCAGACAGCTAAGTACTGAAGCTTTCTTT
-	TRBV5-1	TRBJ2-6	-	CASSLLSSGANVLTF	TGCGCCAGCAGCCTACTGTCCTCTGGGGCCAACGTCCTGACTTTC
once	TRBV5-5	TRBJ1-2	-	CASSLISDGYTF	TGTGCCAGCAGCTTGATTTCGGATGGCTACACCTTC